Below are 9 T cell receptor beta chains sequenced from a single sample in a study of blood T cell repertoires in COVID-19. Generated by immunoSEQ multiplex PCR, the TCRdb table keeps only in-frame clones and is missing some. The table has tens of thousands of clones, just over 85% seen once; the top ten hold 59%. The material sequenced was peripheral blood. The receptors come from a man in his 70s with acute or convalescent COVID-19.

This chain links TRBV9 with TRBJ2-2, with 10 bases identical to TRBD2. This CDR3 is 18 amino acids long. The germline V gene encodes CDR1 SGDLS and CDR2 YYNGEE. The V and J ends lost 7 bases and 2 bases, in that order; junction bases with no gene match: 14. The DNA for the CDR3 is TGTGCCAGCCGTCTCGGGCTAGCGGGGGACCTCAACACCGGGGAGCTGTTTTTT. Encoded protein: CASRLGLAGDLNTGELFF.

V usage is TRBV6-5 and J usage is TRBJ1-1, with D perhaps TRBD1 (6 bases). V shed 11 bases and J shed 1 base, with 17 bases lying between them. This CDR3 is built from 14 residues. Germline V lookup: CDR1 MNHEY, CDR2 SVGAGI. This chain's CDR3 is CAAARRGQNTEAFF. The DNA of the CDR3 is TGTGCCGCCGCCCGCAGGGGCCAGAACACTGAAGCTTTCTTT.

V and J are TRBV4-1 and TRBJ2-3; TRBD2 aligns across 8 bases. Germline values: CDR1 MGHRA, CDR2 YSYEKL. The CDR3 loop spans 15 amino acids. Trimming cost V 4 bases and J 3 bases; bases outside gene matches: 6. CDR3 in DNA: TGCGCCAGCAGCCGAGAAGCGGGAGTGACAGATACGCAGTATTTT. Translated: CASSREAGVTDTQYF.

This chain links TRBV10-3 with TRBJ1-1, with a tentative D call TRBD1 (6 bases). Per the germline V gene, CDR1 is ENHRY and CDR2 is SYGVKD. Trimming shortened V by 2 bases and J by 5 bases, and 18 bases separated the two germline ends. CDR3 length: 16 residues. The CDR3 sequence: CAISEGTGMLETEAFF. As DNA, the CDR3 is TGTGCCATCAGTGAGGGAACAGGGATGTTGGAGACTGAAGCTTTCTTT.

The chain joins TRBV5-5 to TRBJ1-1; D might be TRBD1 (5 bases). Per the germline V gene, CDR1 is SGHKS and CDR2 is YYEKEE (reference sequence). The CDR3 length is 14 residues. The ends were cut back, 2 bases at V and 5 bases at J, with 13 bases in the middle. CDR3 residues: CASSFSPGGTEAFF. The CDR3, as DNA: TGTGCCAGCAGCTTTTCTCCGGGGGGGACTGAAGCTTTCTTT.

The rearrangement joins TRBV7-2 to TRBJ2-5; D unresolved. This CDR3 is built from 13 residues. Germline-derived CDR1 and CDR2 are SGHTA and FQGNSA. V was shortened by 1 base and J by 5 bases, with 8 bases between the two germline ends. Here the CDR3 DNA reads TGTGCCAGCAGCTTAGTGTTGCAGGAGACCCAGTACTTC. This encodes CASSLVLQETQYF.

CDR3 amino acids: CASSLAGGPSDTQYF. For the CDR3, the DNA is TGTGCCAGCAGCTTAGCGGGAGGGCCCTCGGATACGCAGTATTTT. The V call is TRBV7-2, the J call TRBJ2-3, with 7 bases lining up with TRBD2. Germline V gene lookup returns CDR1 SGHTA and CDR2 FQGNSA. V trimming: 0 bases; J trimming: 6 bases; junction bases outside the gene matches: 6. The CDR3 sequence is 15 residues long.

DNA of the CDR3: TGTGCCAGCAGCTCGGCGACTAGGGGAGACAATGAGCAGTTCTTC. It translates to CASSSATRGDNEQFF. This sequence joins TRBV5-6 and TRBJ2-1; tentative D call: TRBD2 (6 bases). There are 15 residues in the CDR3. V was trimmed by 3 bases and J by 5 bases, leaving 15 bases between them. Germline lookup yields CDR1 SGHDT and CDR2 YYEEEE.

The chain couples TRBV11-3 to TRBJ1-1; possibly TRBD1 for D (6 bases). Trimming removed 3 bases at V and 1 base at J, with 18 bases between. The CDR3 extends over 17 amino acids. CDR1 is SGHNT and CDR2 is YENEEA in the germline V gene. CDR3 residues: CASSFPPTGTKNTEAFF. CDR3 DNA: TGTGCCAGCAGCTTCCCCCCAACCGGGACAAAGAACACTGAAGCTTTCTTT.